This T cell receptor (beta chain) was documented in a study of T cells in Graves' hyperthyroidism and ophthalmopathy. In the study overall: Peripheral blood was taken when the disease was first diagnosed, before any treatment began.

Amplification yielded TCR beta CDR3 regions, with RNA transcripts as the source. HTBI primers were used for first-round RT-PCR of the TCR CDR3. MiXCR was run by TCRdb on the multiplex PCR reads, yielding one entry per CDR3 protein. Among some 770,000 distinct CDR3 sequences listed, less than 20% were seen once. This clonotype has at least ten counts. Patients aged 18 to 65 with hyperthyroidism were newly diagnosed, with duration under 2 months. Clinical symptoms, serum thyroxine and TRAb, thyroid ultrasound and orbital computed tomography together formed the diagnostic basis. This clonotype was sampled from a man between 18 and 35 years old with Graves' hyperthyroidism. The material sequenced was blood.

CDR3 bases: TGTGCCAGCAGCCGCCGAGGGACAAACTACGAGCAGTACTTC. Translating gives CASSRRGTNYEQYF. The gene calls are TRBV11-1 and TRBJ2-7, with D possibly matching TRBD1 (6 bases). V lost 5 bases, J lost 3 bases, and 14 bases lay in between. The germline V gene encodes CDR1 SGHAT and CDR2 FQDESV (reference sequence). The CDR3 totals 14 residues.